The source of this T cell receptor (beta chain) is a study of shared clonotypes between healthy human individuals. Findings and limits, study-wide: About 4.5% of naive CD4 clonotypes were common to several donors.

Execution of the assay was at deep level. Profiling relied on immunoSEQ multiplex PCR, and the TCRdb table lists in-frame clones only, not all of them. The table has roughly 2.6 million clones, around nine tenths seen once. This clone showed up just once. Its antigen is as yet unknown. Germline assignment: CDR1 SNHLY and CDR2 FYNNEI. The CDR3 sequence is 15 residues long. J lost 7 bases, V lost 3 bases, and 7 bases had no gene match. Sequenced: naive CD4+ T cells sorted from blood. Subset indicated: CD45RA+ positively selected. The chain recombines TRBV2 with TRBJ1-5, with TRBD1 matching over 9 bases. This clonotype was sampled from a man aged 18 to 30 in good health. The CDR3: CASSEWDREVQPQHF. The CDR3 DNA is TGTGCCAGCAGTGAGTGGGACAGGGAGGTCCAGCCCCAGCATTTT.